One sample yielded the 17 T cell receptor beta chains listed below, sequenced in a study of blood T cells in healthy people across ages. With a J-beta primer mix and a sample-barcoded 5' primer, a second PCR ran about 6 to 11 cycles. One entry per CDR3 protein results from TCRdb running MiXCR on the 5' RACE reads. The sample has approximately 800,000 distinct CDR3 sequences, approximately 53% seen once. The sample consisted of blood. The receptors originated from a middle-aged man in good health.

The J gene is TRBJ2-5, the V gene TRBV24-1; no firm D call. Trimming removed 3 bases from V and 0 bases from J, with 13 bases in between. CDR3 length: 16 amino acids. From germline, CDR1 is KGHDR and CDR2 SFDVKD. CDR3 DNA: TGTGCCACCAGTGATAGAGGACCGACCCACCAAGAGACCCAGTACTTC. It yields the protein CATSDRGPTHQETQYF.

The chain employs TRBV7-2 and TRBJ1-1; no clear D. Germline CDR1 and CDR2: SGHTA and FQGNSA. The CDR3 has 14 residues. V was trimmed by 5 bases and J by 1 base, leaving 11 bases between them. DNA for the CDR3: TGTGCCAGCAGCCCCTGTGGGAGGAACACTGAAGCTTTCTTT. This sequence encodes CASSPCGRNTEAFF.

This clonotype was picked up one time. The V gene is TRBV27, the J gene TRBJ1-2, with 10 bases matching TRBD1. Looked up from germline, CDR1 is MNHEY and CDR2 is SMNVEV (reference sequence). The ends lost 5 bases at V and 5 bases at J; junction bases unmatched: 8. The CDR3 is 15 residues long. CDR3 nucleotides: TGTGCCAGCAGTGAACCGGGACAGGGGCTATATGGCTACACCTTC. Its protein product is CASSEPGQGLYGYTF.

The rearrangement uses TRBV6-1 and TRBJ2-3; D is perhaps TRBD1 or TRBD2 (6 bases each). Germline V lookup: CDR1 MNHNS, CDR2 SASEGT. V shed 8 bases and J shed 0 bases, with 15 bases lying between them. CDR3 length: 15 amino acids. The chain's CDR3 is CASARGLASTDTQYF. The CDR3 DNA is TGTGCCAGCGCCAGGGGACTGGCTAGCACAGATACGCAGTATTTT.

The chain combines TRBV12-3 or TRBV12-4 with TRBJ2-1; D might be TRBD1 (5 bases). Trimming stripped 1 base from V and 3 bases from J, with 10 bases between. The CDR3 sequence is 15 residues long. CDR3 region: CASSLEAGFYNEQFF. The CDR3 DNA is TGTGCCAGCAGTTTAGAGGCAGGGTTCTACAATGAGCAGTTCTTC.

V gene TRBV11-1 combines with J gene TRBJ2-7, with no clear D. CDR3 size: 17 residues. The ends were cut back, 0 bases at V and 1 base at J, with 16 bases in the middle. CDR1 and CDR2 (germline): SGHAT, FQDESV (reference sequence). CDR3 protein: CASSLAGDASGSYEQYF. The DNA for the CDR3 is TGTGCCAGCAGCTTAGCCGGTGACGCATCCGGGTCCTACGAGCAGTACTTC.

This clonotype was counted only a few times. This chain connects TRBV28 to TRBJ1-2, with a weak D call TRBD1 (5 bases). This CDR3 region has 12 residues. Trimming stripped 6 bases from V and 8 bases from J, with 13 bases between. CDR1 and CDR2 (germline): MDHEN, SYDVKM. CDR3 loop: CASSLTEKGYTF. The CDR3 bases are TGTGCCAGCAGCTTGACAGAGAAGGGCTACACCTTC.

There are a few counts of this clonotype. The chain links TRBV27 to TRBJ2-4; tentatively, D is TRBD2 (5 bases). The DNA end is more similar to TRBJ2-7, so the J call may be wrong. CDR1 is MNHEY, CDR2 SMNVEV, per germline (reference sequence). The CDR3 runs to 15 residues. The CDR3 spells CASREATIGSYEQYF. The CDR3 nucleotides are TGTGCCAGCAGGGAAGCCACTATAGGGAGTTACGAGCAGTACTTC.

In its sample, this clonotype was seen a few times. The chain joins TRBV5-1 to TRBJ2-3, with D possibly TRBD2 on 5 matching bases. V dropped 0 bases and J dropped 5 bases, with 13 bases sitting between them. There are 15 residues in the CDR3. Germline lookup yields CDR1 SGHRS and CDR2 YFSETQ. CDR3 bases: TGCGCCAGCAGCTTGGGGCTAGCACTTGGAGATACGCAGTATTTT. Protein product: CASSLGLALGDTQYF.

The chain couples TRBV29-1 to TRBJ2-3, with a weak D call TRBD2 (6 bases). Per germline, CDR1 SQVTM and CDR2 ANQGSEA. The length of the CDR3 is 15 residues. The V and J ends lost 3 bases and 0 bases respectively, with 13 bases between them. CDR3 amino acids: CSVDIAGPSTDTQYF. CDR3 nucleotide sequence: TGCAGCGTTGACATTGCGGGGCCAAGCACAGATACGCAGTATTTT.

V and J are TRBV24-1 and TRBJ2-7; D possibly uses TRBD1 or TRBD2 (5 bases each). The V and J ends lost 4 bases and 2 bases respectively, with 14 bases between them. The germline CDR1 and CDR2 sequences are KGHDR and SFDVKD. This CDR3 region has 15 residues. Here the CDR3 reads CATSDPLRDAYEQYF. DNA of the CDR3: TGTGCCACCAGTGACCCACTCAGGGACGCCTACGAGCAGTACTTC.

This sequence joins TRBV30 and TRBJ2-3; maybe TRBD1 (6 bases). The length of the CDR3 is 13 residues. Looked up from germline, CDR1 is GTSNPN and CDR2 is SVGIG (reference sequence). Deletions cut 2 bases from V and 4 bases from J, with 10 bases between. CDR3 loop: CAWSRTGPDTQYF. The CDR3 nucleotides read TGTGCCTGGAGTAGAACAGGGCCAGATACGCAGTATTTT.

In its sample, this clonotype was seen a few times. The chain uses TRBV27 and TRBJ1-5; 8 nucleotides match TRBD1. The trim removed 2 bases at V and 6 bases at J, leaving 3 bases unmatched. This CDR3 has 14 residues. CDR1 MNHEY and CDR2 SMNVEV come from the germline V gene (reference sequence). The CDR3 DNA is TGTGCCAGCAGTTTAATACAGGGGGTTCAGCCCCAGCATTTT. Its protein is CASSLIQGVQPQHF.

The genes are TRBV5-1 and TRBJ2-3, with TRBD1 identical over 10 bases. This CDR3 is 19 amino acids long. Germline CDR1 is SGHRS and CDR2 is YFSETQ. With V trimmed by 1 base and J by 0 bases, 11 bases remained unmatched. CDR3 sequence (DNA): TGCGCCAGCAGCTTGACCGGGACAGGGGATGATACTAGCACAGATACGCAGTATTTT. Translated, it gives CASSLTGTGDDTSTDTQYF.

This clonotype was recorded once. The V and J genes are TRBV6-2 or TRBV6-3 and TRBJ2-7; 13 bases line up with TRBD2. The CDR3 extends over 17 amino acids. The V gene's germline CDR1 is MNHEY and CDR2 SVGEGT. J was trimmed by 4 bases and V by 5 bases; bases with no gene match: 11. Written as DNA, the CDR3 is TGTGCCAGCAGTACCAACCAACAACTAGCGGGAGGGTACGAGCAGTACTTC. Its protein product is CASSTNQQLAGGYEQYF.

This clonotype occurred many times. The rearrangement uses TRBV5-6 and TRBJ2-1, with a tentative D call TRBD2 (6 bases). CDR3 length: 18 amino acids. Between the trimmed V and J ends, which lost 0 bases and 1 base, there was a span of 17 bases. Looked up from germline, CDR1 is SGHDT and CDR2 is YYEEEE. CDR3 coding DNA: TGTGCCAGCAGCTTGGCCATAGCGGCCGGCCCGTCCTACAATGAGCAGTTCTTC. Its translation: CASSLAIAAGPSYNEQFF.

This clonotype has a handful of counts. The chain couples TRBV21-1 to TRBJ1-1. TRBV21-1 is marked as a pseudogene. CDR3 length equals 15 residues. The CDR3 loop reads CASSKEPRLGTEAFF. The CDR3 nucleotides read TGTGCCAGCAGCAAAGAGCCGAGATTAGGCACTGAAGCTTTCTTT.